The T cell receptor (beta chain) described here comes from a study of CD8+CD57+ T cells in acquired aplastic anemia. Whole-study results and caveats: Comparison of patients with controls identified approximately 28 shared CD8+ CDR3 sequences.

V gave up 4 bases and J gave up 9 bases, with 13 bases separating them. The length of the CDR3 is 14 residues. Germline values: CDR1 SGHVS, CDR2 FNYEAQ. TCR beta VDJ and CDR3 profiles were obtained from a genomic DNA template. TCRdb reanalysed the reads using MiXCR and keeps one entry per CDR3 protein. The top ten clones hold approximately 7.8% of a sample with 200,000 to 300,000 distinct CDR3 sequences, around 45% of them seen once. A remark on this clonotype: Its antigen is as yet unknown.

Before being chosen for sequencing, patients had shown CD8+CD57+ cell expansion by flow cytometry. By the time of blood sampling, patients had still received no therapy. This chain joins TRBV7-6 and TRBJ1-6, with D tentatively TRBD1 (5 bases). Sequencing input: sorted CD4+, CD8+, or CD8+CD57+ T cells (not recorded which) from PBMCs. The TCR sequence derives from a human donor with aplastic anemia. CDR3 DNA sequence: TGTGCCAGCAGCTCAGGGTTCGCGGGTTCACCCCTCCACTTT. This codes for CASSSGFAGSPLHF.